Listed below are T cell receptor beta chains from one sample, sequenced in a study of cytomegalovirus exposure and HLA in healthy donors. Generated by immunoSEQ multiplex PCR, the TCRdb table keeps only in-frame clones and is missing some. The repertoire holds 120,000 or so clones, 80% to 90% seen once, with approximately 10% in the top ten. Sequenced input: PBMCs. Every receptor here comes from a male donor in good health and CMV-seropositive. The CDR3 runs from the conserved cysteine through the conserved F or W. D genes are given only for firm matches. Part of the rows lack a size; the others show once, few, many or a class for expanded clones.

J,D,size,V,DNA,CDR3
TRBJ2-3,NA,NA,TRBV7-9,TGTGCCAGCAGCTCCGCACTCAGCACAGATACGCAGTATTTT,CASSSALSTDTQYF
TRBJ2-7,TRBD2,NA,TRBV6-1,TGTGCCAGCAGCGGACTAGACGCCGAGCAGTACTTC,CASSGLDAEQYF
TRBJ2-1,TRBD2,NA,TRBV7-2,TGTGCCAGCAGCTTAGAAGCGCCTGGACGGAGCGGGAGAAATAATGAGCAGTTCTTC,CASSLEAPGRSGRNNEQFF
TRBJ1-6,TRBD1,few,TRBV30,TGTGCCTGGACGAAGACAGGGAGAAATTCACCCCTCCACTTT,CAWTKTGRNSPLHF
TRBJ1-3,NA,NA,TRBV7-2,TGTGCCAGCAGCTTAGGACCGGCCGGGGGGGGAAACACCATATATTTT,CASSLGPAGGGNTIYF
TRBJ2-1,NA,NA,TRBV25-1,TGTGCCAGCAGTGAAACCTCCGGGGTCAAATTAACGGGCAATGAGCAGTTCTTC,CASSETSGVKLTGNEQFF
TRBJ2-3,NA,NA,TRBV7-7,TGTGCTAGCAGCTTAGGGACATCAGGCACAGATACGCAGTATTTT,CASSLGTSGTDTQYF
TRBJ2-7,TRBD1,few,TRBV20-1,TGCAGGGAACTGGACAGGGACGAGCAGTACTTC,CRELDRDEQYF
TRBJ1-1,NA,NA,TRBV6-5,TGTGCCAGCAGTCACCAGGGTGGCACTGAAGCTTTCTTT,CASSHQGGTEAFF
TRBJ2-3,TRBD2,few,TRBV7-3,TGTGCCAGCAGCCCCCCCGGGGGAGGGACAGATACGCAGTATTTT,CASSPPGGGTDTQYF
TRBJ2-3,NA,once,TRBV11-2,TGTGCCAGCAGCCCTCGGAGAGACGGTACGCAGTATTTT,CASSPRRDGTQYF
TRBJ1-1,NA,few,TRBV4-3,TGCGCCAGCAGCCAGCAGGGCCTGAACACTGAAGCTTTCTTT,CASSQQGLNTEAFF
TRBJ2-2,NA,NA,TRBV23-1,TGCGCCAGCACTCCGGGTGATGGGGCGGACACCGGGGAGCTGTTTTTT,CASTPGDGADTGELFF
TRBJ2-7,TRBD1,NA,TRBV5-1,TGCGCCAGCAGCTTGGCAGGGGGCGATATCAACGAGCAGTACTTC,CASSLAGGDINEQYF